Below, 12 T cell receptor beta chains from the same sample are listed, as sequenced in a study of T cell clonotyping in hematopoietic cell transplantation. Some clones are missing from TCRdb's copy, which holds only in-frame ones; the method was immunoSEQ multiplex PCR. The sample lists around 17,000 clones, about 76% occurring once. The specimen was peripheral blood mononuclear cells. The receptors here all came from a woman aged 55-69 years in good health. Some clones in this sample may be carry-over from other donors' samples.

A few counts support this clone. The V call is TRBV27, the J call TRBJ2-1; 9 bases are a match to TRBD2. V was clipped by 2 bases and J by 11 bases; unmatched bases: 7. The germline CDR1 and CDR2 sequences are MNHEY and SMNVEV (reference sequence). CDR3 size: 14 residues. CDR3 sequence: CASSLGSSGTKQFF. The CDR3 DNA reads TGTGCCAGCAGTTTAGGGTCTAGCGGGACTAAGCAGTTCTTC.

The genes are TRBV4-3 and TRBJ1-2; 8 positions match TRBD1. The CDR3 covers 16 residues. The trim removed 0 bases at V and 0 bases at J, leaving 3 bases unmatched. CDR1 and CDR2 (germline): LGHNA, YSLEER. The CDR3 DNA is TGCGCCAGCAGCCAAGATGGGACAGGTCCTAACTATGGCTACACCTTC. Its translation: CASSQDGTGPNYGYTF.

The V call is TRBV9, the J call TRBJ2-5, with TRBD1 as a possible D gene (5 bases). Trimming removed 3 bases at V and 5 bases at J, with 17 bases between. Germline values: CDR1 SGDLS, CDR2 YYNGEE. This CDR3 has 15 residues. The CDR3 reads CASSGIDSEVETQYF. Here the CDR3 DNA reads TGTGCCAGCAGCGGAATTGACAGTGAGGTGGAGACCCAGTACTTC.

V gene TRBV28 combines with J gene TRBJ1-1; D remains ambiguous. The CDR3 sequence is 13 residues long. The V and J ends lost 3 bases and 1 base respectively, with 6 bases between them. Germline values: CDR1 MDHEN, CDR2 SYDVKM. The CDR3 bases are TGTGCCAGCAGTTTTGGGTGGAACACTGAAGCTTTCTTT. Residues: CASSFGWNTEAFF.

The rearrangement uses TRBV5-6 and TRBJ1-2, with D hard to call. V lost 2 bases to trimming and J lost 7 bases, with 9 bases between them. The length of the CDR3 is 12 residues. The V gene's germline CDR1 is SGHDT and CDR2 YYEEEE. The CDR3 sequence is CASSFGVPGYTF. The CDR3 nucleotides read TGTGCCAGCAGCTTCGGGGTACCTGGCTACACCTTC.

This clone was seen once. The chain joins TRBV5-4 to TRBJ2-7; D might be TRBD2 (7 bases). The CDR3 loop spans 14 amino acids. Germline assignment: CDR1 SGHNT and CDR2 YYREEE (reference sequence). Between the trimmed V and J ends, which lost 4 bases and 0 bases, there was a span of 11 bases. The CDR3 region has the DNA TGTGCCAGCAGCCTAGCGGACAGCTCCTACGAGCAGTACTTC. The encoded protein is CASSLADSSYEQYF.

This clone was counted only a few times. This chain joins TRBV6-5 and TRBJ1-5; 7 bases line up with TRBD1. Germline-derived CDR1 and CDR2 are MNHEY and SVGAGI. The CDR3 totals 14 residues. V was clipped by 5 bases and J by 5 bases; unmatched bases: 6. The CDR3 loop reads CASSQDRSYQPQHF. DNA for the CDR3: TGTGCCAGCAGTCAGGACAGGTCGTATCAGCCCCAGCATTTT.

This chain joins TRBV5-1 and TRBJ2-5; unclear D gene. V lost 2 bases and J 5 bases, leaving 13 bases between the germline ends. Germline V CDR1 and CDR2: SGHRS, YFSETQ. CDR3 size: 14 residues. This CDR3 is CASSFPDRIETQYF. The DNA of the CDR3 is TGCGCCAGCAGCTTCCCTGATAGGATTGAGACCCAGTACTTC. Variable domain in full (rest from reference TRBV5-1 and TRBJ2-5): KAGVTQTPRYLIKTRGQQVTLSCSPISGHRSVSWYQQTPGQGLQFLFEYFSETQRNKGNFPGRFSGRQFSNSRSEMNVSTLELGDSALYLCASSFPDRIETQYFGPGTRLLVL.

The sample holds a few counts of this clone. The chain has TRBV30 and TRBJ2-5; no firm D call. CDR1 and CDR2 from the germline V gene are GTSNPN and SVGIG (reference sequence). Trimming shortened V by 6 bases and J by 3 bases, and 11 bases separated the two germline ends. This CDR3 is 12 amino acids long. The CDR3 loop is CACSPKKETQYF. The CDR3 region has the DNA TGTGCCTGCTCACCCAAAAAAGAGACCCAGTACTTC.

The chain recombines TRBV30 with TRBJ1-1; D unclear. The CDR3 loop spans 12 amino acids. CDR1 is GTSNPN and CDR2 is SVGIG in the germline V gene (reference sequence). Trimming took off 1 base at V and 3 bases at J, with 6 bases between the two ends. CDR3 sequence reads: CAWSDRDTEAFF. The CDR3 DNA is TGTGCCTGGAGTGATAGGGACACTGAAGCTTTCTTT.

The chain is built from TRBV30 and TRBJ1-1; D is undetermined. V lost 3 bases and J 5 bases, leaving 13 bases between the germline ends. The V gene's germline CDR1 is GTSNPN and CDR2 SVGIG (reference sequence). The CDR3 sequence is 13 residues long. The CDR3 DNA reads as TGTGCCTGGAGCCGAGCCGTTATGACTGAAGCTTTCTTT. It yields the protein CAWSRAVMTEAFF.

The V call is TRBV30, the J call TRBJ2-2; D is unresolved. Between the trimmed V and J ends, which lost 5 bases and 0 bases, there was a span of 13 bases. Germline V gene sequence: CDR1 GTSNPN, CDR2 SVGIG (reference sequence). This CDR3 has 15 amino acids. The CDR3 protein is CAWDPSPANTGELFF. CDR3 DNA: TGTGCCTGGGACCCCTCGCCAGCGAACACCGGGGAGCTGTTTTTT.